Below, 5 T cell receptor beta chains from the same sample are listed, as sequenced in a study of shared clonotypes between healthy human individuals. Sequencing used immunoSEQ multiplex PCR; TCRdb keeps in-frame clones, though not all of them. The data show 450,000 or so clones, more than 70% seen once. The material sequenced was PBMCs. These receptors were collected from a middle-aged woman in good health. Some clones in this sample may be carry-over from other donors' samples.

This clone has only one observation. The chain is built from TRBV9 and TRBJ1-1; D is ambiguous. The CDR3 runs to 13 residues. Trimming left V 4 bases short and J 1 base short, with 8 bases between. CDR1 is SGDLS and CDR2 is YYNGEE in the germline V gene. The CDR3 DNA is TGTGCCAGCAGCCCTCAGGAGAACACTGAAGCTTTCTTT. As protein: CASSPQENTEAFF.

CDR3 sequence reads: CASSLRQTSGANVLTF. For the CDR3, the DNA is TGTGCCAGCAGTTTAAGGCAGACCTCTGGGGCCAACGTCCTGACTTTC. The chain has TRBV27 and TRBJ2-6; unclear D gene. CDR3 size: 16 residues. Looked up from germline, CDR1 is MNHEY and CDR2 is SMNVEV (reference sequence). The V and J ends lost 2 bases and 0 bases respectively, with 8 bases between them. Together with reference TRBV27 and TRBJ2-6, the CDR3 gives the full variable domain: EAQVTQNPRYLITVTGKKLTVTCSQNMNHEYMSWYRQDPGLGLRQIYYSMNVEVTDKGDVPEGYKVSRKEKRNFPLILESPSPNQTSLYFCASSLRQTSGANVLTFGAGSRLTVL.

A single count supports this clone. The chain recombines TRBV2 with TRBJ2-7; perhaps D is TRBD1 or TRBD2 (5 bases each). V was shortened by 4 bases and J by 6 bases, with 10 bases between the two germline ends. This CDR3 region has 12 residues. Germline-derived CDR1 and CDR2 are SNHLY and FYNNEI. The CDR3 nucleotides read TGTGCCAGCAGTGTGGGGGAGACCGAGCAGTACTTC. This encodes CASSVGETEQYF.

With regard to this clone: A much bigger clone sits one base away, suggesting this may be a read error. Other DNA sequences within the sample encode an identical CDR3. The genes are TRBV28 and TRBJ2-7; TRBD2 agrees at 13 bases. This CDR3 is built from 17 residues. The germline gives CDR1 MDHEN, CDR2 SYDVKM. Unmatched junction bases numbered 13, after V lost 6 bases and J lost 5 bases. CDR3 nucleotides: TGTGCCAGCAGCGGGGTCGGGACTAGCGGGACTACTAACGAGCAGTACTTC. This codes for CASSGVGTSGTTNEQYF.

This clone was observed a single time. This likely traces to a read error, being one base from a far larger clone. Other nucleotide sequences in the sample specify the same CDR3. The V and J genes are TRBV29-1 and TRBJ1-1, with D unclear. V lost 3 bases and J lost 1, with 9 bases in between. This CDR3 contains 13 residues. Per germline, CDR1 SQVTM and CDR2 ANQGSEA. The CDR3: CSVDAAGNTEAFF. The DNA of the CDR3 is TGCAGCGTTGACGCAGCTGGGAACACTGAAGCTTTCTTT.